This T cell receptor (beta chain) emerged from a study of T cell responses to AZD1222 COVID-19 vaccine. The study, taken as a whole, reports: Regions 160-218 and 743-854 held dominance among vaccine-associated CD4 TCRs, which spanned spike. The study sampled repertoires only after the peak T cell response.

In regard to this clone: As yet, its antigen is unknown.

Assay: immunoSEQ multiplex PCR; the TCRdb copy retains only in-frame clones and omits some. Among about 150,000 clones, around nine tenths were seen once, and the ten largest hold approximately 1%. This specimen consisted of peripheral blood, obtained 28 days after the second AZD1222 dose. This clonotype originated in an adult who received the AZD1222 COVID-19 vaccine.

This CDR3 is CASSPIPPRDRNYGYTF. The CDR3 region has the DNA TGTGCCAGCAGCCCTATCCCCCCCCGCGACAGAAATTATGGCTACACCTTC. V and J are TRBV9 and TRBJ1-2; perhaps TRBD1 as D (5 bases). The CDR3 runs to 17 residues. Trimming removed 4 bases at V and 5 bases at J, with 24 bases between. Germline V lookup: CDR1 SGDLS, CDR2 YYNGEE.